This entry concerns a single T cell receptor (beta chain). Its matching antigen is unknown. A v3.0 immunoSEQ assay was performed at survey level. TCRdb's table, derived via immunoSEQ multiplex PCR, lists solely in-frame clones and lacks some. The sample has about 16,000 clones; 88% are singletons. Looked up from germline, CDR1 is SQVTM and CDR2 is ANQGSEA. The CDR3 totals 16 residues. The J segment lost 0 bases and the V segment lost 1 base, leaving 7 bases of the junction unmatched. This entry is derived from a study of long-term antiretroviral therapy in people with HIV. Study observations and caveats: Against controls, HIV repertoires showed narrower ranges of CDR3 length.

V is TRBV29-1 and J is TRBJ2-7; the match to TRBD1 covers 9 bases. This receptor was obtained from a man aged 45-65 years with HIV. Here the sequenced sample was unsorted PBMCs, taken 6.9 years after starting antiretroviral therapy. The CDR3 loop is CSVEGPGQGNSYEQYF. The CDR3 DNA reads TGCAGCGTTGAAGGACCGGGACAGGGCAACTCCTACGAGCAGTACTTC.